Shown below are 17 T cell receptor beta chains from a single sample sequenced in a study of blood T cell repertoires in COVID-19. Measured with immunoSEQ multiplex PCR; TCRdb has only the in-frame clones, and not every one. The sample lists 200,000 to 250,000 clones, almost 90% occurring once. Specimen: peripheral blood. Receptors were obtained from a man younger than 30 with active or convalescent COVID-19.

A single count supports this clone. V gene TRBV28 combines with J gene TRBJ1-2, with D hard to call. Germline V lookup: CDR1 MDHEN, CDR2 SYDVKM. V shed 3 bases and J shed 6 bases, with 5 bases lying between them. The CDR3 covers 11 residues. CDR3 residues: CASSFEDGYTF. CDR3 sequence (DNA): TGTGCCAGCAGTTTTGAGGATGGCTACACCTTC.

The CDR3 DNA follows: TGTGCCAGTAGGCCAAGACAGGGACGAGAATCACCCCTCCACTTT. As protein: CASRPRQGRESPLHF. The chain joins TRBV19 to TRBJ1-6, with TRBD1 matching over 7 bases. V lost 6 bases, J lost 10 bases, and 12 bases stayed unmatched. This CDR3 contains 15 residues. The V gene's germline CDR1 is LNHDA and CDR2 SQIVND (reference sequence). The full variable domain, completed using reference TRBV19 and TRBJ1-6, is DGGITQSPKYLFRKEGQNVTLSCEQNLNHDAMYWYRQDPGQGLRLIYYSQIVNDFQKGDIAEGYSVSREKKESFPLTVTSAQKNPTAFYLCASRPRQGRESPLHFGNGTRLTVT.

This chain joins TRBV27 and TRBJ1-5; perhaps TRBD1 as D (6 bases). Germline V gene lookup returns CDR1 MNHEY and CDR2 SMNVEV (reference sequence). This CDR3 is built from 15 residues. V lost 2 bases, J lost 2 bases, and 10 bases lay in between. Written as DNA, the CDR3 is TGTGCCAGCAGTTTAAGGGGGTATGGCAATCAGCCCCAGCATTTT. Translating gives CASSLRGYGNQPQHF.

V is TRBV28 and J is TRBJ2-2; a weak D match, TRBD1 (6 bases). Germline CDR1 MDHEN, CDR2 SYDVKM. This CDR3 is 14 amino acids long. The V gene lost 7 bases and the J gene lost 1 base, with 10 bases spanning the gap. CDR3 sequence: CASNGGWNTGELFF. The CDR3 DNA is TGTGCCAGCAATGGGGGCTGGAACACCGGGGAGCTGTTTTTT.

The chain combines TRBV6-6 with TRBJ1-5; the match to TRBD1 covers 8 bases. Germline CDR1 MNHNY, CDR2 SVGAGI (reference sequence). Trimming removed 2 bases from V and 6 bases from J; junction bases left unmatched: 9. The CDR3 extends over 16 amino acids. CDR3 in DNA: TGTGCCAGCAGTTACCCAGCACAGGGGGTGGGTCAGCCCCAGCATTTT. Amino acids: CASSYPAQGVGQPQHF.

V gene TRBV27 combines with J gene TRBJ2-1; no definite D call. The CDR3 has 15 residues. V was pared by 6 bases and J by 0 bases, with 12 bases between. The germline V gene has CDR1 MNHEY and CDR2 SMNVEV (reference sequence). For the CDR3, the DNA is TGTGCCAGCAGAGATTATGGCAGCTCCTACAATGAGCAGTTCTTC. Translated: CASRDYGSSYNEQFF.

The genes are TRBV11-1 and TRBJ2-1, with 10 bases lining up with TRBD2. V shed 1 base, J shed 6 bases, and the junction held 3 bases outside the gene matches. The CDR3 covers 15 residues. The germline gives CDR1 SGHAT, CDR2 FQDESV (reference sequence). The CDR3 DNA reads TGTGCCAGCAGCTTAGGGGGGACTAGCGTCAATGAGCAGTTCTTC. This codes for CASSLGGTSVNEQFF.

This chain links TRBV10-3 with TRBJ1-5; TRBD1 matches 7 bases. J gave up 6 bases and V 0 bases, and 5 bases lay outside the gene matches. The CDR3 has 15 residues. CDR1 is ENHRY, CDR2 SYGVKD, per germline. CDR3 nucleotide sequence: TGTGCCATCAGTGAGTCGATAAGGGGGCGTCAGCCCCAGCATTTT. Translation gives CAISESIRGRQPQHF.

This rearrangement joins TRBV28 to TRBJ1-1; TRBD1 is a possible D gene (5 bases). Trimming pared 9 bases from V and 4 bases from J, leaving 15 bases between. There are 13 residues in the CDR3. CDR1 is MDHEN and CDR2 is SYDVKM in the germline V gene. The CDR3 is CASNVGRLTEAFF. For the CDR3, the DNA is TGTGCCAGTAACGTGGGGCGCCTCACTGAAGCTTTCTTT.

CDR3 sequence reads: CASSLATTTGELFF. The CDR3 coding sequence is TGTGCCAGCAGCTTAGCGACGACAACCGGGGAGCTGTTTTTT. The chain uses TRBV7-6 and TRBJ2-2, with D unclear. The V gene lost 0 bases and the J gene lost 5 bases, with 7 bases spanning the gap. The CDR3 length is 14 residues. Germline V gives CDR1 SGHVS, CDR2 FNYEAQ.

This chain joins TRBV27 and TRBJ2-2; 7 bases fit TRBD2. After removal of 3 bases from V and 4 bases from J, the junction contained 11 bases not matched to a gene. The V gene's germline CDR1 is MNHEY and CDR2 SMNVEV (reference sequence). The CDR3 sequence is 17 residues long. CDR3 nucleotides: TGTGCCAGCAGTTTGTTATTAGCGGGTTCTCTCACCGGGGAGCTGTTTTTT. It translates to CASSLLLAGSLTGELFF.

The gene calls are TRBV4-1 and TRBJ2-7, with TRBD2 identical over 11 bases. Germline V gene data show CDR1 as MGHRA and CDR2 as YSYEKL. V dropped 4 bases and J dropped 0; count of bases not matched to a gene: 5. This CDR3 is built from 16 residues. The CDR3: CASSPGLAVISYEQYF. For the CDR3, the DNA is TGCGCCAGCAGCCCGGGACTAGCGGTGATCTCCTACGAGCAGTACTTC.

CDR3 nucleotide sequence: TGTGCCACCAGTGATCGTGGACTAGGAGACGATACGCAGTATTTT. Translated, it gives CATSDRGLGDDTQYF. The chain has TRBV24-1 and TRBJ2-3; TRBD2 matches 7 bases. V lost 3 bases, J lost 6 bases, and 8 bases stayed unmatched. Germline V gives CDR1 KGHDR, CDR2 SFDVKD. CDR3 size: 15 residues.

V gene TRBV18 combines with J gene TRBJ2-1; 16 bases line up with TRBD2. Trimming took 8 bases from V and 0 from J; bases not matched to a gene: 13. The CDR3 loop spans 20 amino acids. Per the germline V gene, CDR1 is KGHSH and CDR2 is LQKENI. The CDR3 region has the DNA TGTGCCAGCACAAACCCCGGGACTAGCGGGAGGGTGAGCTCCTACAATGAGCAGTTCTTC. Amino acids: CASTNPGTSGRVSSYNEQFF.

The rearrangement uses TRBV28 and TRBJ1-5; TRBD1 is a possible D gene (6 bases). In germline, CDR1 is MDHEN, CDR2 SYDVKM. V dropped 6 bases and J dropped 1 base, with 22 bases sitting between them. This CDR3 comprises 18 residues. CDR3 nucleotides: TGTGCCAGCAGCTTGACAGGACCGGGGCTTGGGAGCAATCAGCCCCAGCATTTT. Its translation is CASSLTGPGLGSNQPQHF.

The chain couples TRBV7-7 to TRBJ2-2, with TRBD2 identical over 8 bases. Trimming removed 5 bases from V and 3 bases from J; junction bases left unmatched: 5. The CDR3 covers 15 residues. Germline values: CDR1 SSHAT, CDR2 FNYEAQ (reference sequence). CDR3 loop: CASSAGRVDTGELFF. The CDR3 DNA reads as TGTGCCAGCAGCGCCGGGAGGGTTGACACCGGGGAGCTGTTTTTT.

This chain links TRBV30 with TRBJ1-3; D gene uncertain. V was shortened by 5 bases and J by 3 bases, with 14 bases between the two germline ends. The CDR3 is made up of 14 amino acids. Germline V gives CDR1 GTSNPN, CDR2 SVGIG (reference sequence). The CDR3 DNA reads TGTGCCTGGTCATCCGGGTTGAGTGGAAACACCATATATTTT. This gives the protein CAWSSGLSGNTIYF.